These 14 T cell receptor beta chains were all obtained from the same sample, sequenced in a study of post-analysis software for immune sequencing data. Whole-study findings and limits: Four or five TRBV segments were more frequent in patients than controls; TRBV5-6, TRBV5-1 and TRBV20-1 belonged to this group.

Their recognized antigens are unknown. Built from TCR beta cDNA, the libraries had unique molecular identifiers in them. TCRdb called the PCR reads again in MiXCR, with one record for every CDR3 protein. The data show about 260,000 distinct CDR3 sequences, 36% seen once. Input material: blood. Every receptor here comes from a girl aged 5-17 years with multiple sclerosis.

Many counts were recorded for this clonotype. The CDR3 DNA follows: TGCAGCGTTGAAGGCAGAGACAATGAGCAGTTCTTC. It specifies CSVEGRDNEQFF. V gene TRBV29-1 combines with J gene TRBJ2-1; unclear D gene. Trimming cost V 1 base and J 5 bases, with 6 bases left between them. This CDR3 contains 12 residues. The germline V gene encodes CDR1 SQVTM and CDR2 ANQGSEA.

The table lists this clonotype with many counts. The chain carries TRBV24-1 and TRBJ2-5, with 9 bases matching TRBD1. V lost 4 bases to trimming and J lost 5 bases; unmatched junction nucleotides: 7. The CDR3 runs to 15 residues. Germline V gives CDR1 KGHDR, CDR2 SFDVKD. CDR3: CATSERTGVGETQYF. For the CDR3, the DNA is TGTGCCACCAGTGAACGGACAGGGGTTGGGGAGACCCAGTACTTC.

The sample holds many counts of this clonotype. The genes are TRBV20-1 and TRBJ2-1, with 9 bases lining up with TRBD2. The CDR3 runs 18 residues. The germline gives CDR1 DFQATT, CDR2 SNEGSKA (reference sequence). V lost 0 bases, J lost 1 base, and 10 bases stayed unmatched. CDR3 in amino acids: CSARDLQREVRSYNEQFF. CDR3 bases: TGCAGTGCTAGAGATCTCCAGCGGGAGGTTCGGTCCTACAATGAGCAGTTCTTC.

This clonotype was seen at least ten times. This chain links TRBV6-5 with TRBJ1-4, with 8 bases lining up with TRBD1. Trimming removed 6 bases from V and 8 bases from J; junction bases left unmatched: 8. The CDR3 runs to 14 residues. Germline CDR1 reads MNHEY; CDR2 reads SVGAGI. In DNA form, the CDR3 reads TGTGCCAGCAGCGACACAGGGGGTCGGGAAAAACTGTTTTTT. Its translation: CASSDTGGREKLFF.

Notes on this clonotype: One base away lies a much larger clone, so this may be a sequencing read error. V gene TRBV28 combines with J gene TRBJ2-7; D is perhaps TRBD2 (5 bases). This CDR3 comprises 13 residues. V was shortened by 6 bases and J by 10 bases, with 19 bases between the two germline ends. Germline V gene lookup returns CDR1 MDHEN and CDR2 SYDVKM. For the CDR3, the DNA is TGTGCCAGCAGCAGAAGGCCCGGGAAGGCCCAGTACTTC. Translated, it gives CASSRRPGKAQYF.

This clonotype was recorded a few times. The V and J genes are TRBV12-3 or TRBV12-4 and TRBJ1-5; D call uncertain. Trimming took 6 bases from V and 4 from J, leaving 13 bases between them. This CDR3 comprises 14 residues. The CDR3 is CASSRTGFNQPQHF. CDR3 in DNA: TGTGCCAGCAGCCGCACCGGGTTTAATCAGCCCCAGCATTTT.

The rearrangement links TRBV6-1 to TRBJ1-2; TRBD1 matches 10 bases. Germline CDR1 reads MNHNS; CDR2 reads SASEGT. The ends lost 10 bases at V and 7 bases at J; junction bases unmatched: 6. The CDR3 contains 12 residues. CDR3 in amino acids: CANWDRGGGYTF. Here the CDR3 DNA reads TGTGCCAACTGGGACAGGGGAGGTGGCTACACCTTC.

This clonotype was picked up many times. The chain joins TRBV9 to TRBJ2-3; no clear D. Germline V lookup: CDR1 SGDLS, CDR2 YYNGEE. The CDR3 sequence is 14 residues long. V was pared by 0 bases and J by 1 base, with 6 bases between. The CDR3 DNA is TGTGCCAGCAGCGTAGAAGCAGGCACAGATACGCAGTATTTT. Amino acids: CASSVEAGTDTQYF.

There are many counts of this clonotype. This chain connects TRBV15 to TRBJ2-3; 12 bases fit TRBD2. Trimming removed 1 base from V and 6 bases from J; junction bases left unmatched: 20. The CDR3 length is 21 residues. The germline CDR1 and CDR2 sequences are LNHNV and YYDKDF (reference sequence). The CDR3 is CATSRARGTSGPTTPVDTQYF. In DNA, the CDR3 is TGTGCCACCAGCAGAGCCCGGGGGACTAGCGGGCCTACCACACCTGTGGATACGCAGTATTTT.

Details on this clonotype: A much larger clone is a single base away; this may be a read error. This rearrangement joins TRBV6-5 to TRBJ1-5; 7 positions agree with TRBD1. This CDR3 has 15 residues. Looked up from germline, CDR1 is MNHEY and CDR2 is SVGAGI. CDR3: CASSYGQDSSQPQHF. The CDR3 nucleotides are TGTGCCAGCAGTTACGGACAGGATAGCAGTCAGCCCCAGCATTTT.

This clonotype occurred many times. The CDR3 protein is CASSVLGTSGGVDIDNEQFF. The CDR3 region has the DNA TGTGCCAGCAGCGTCCTCGGGACTAGCGGGGGGGTCGACATCGACAATGAGCAGTTCTTC. This rearrangement joins TRBV5-6 to TRBJ2-1; TRBD2 agrees at 16 bases. The trim removed 4 bases at V and 5 bases at J, leaving 15 bases unmatched. The V gene's germline CDR1 is SGHDT and CDR2 YYEEEE. This CDR3 region has 20 residues.

This clonotype was seen ten or more times. The chain uses TRBV4-1 and TRBJ2-5, with 12 positions matching TRBD2. This CDR3 comprises 17 residues. Germline CDR1 reads MGHRA; CDR2 reads YSYEKL. V shed 5 bases and J 7 bases; nucleotides not matched to a gene: 14. Here the CDR3 DNA reads TGCGCCAGCAGCGCGGCTAGCGGGGGGGCCTGGATCGGGACCCAGTACTTC. Its protein product is CASSAASGGAWIGTQYF.

This clonotype appeared many times. The CDR3 here is CSATKTVDTQYF. The CDR3, as DNA: TGCAGTGCTACGAAGACAGTCGATACGCAGTATTTT. The J gene is TRBJ2-3, the V gene TRBV20-1, with TRBD1 as a possible D gene (5 bases). This CDR3 comprises 12 residues. Germline V lookup: CDR1 DFQATT, CDR2 SNEGSKA (reference sequence). V was trimmed by 4 bases and J by 6 bases, leaving 11 bases between them.

This chain uses TRBV21-1 with TRBJ1-5; no check of the table's D call, TRBD1, against the DNA was made. TRBV21-1 is listed as a pseudogene. CDR3 length equals 16 residues. DNA of the CDR3: TGTGCCAGCACGGGGACAGGGTCGGTAGGCAATCAGCCCCAGCATTTT. It specifies CASTGTGSVGNQPQHF.